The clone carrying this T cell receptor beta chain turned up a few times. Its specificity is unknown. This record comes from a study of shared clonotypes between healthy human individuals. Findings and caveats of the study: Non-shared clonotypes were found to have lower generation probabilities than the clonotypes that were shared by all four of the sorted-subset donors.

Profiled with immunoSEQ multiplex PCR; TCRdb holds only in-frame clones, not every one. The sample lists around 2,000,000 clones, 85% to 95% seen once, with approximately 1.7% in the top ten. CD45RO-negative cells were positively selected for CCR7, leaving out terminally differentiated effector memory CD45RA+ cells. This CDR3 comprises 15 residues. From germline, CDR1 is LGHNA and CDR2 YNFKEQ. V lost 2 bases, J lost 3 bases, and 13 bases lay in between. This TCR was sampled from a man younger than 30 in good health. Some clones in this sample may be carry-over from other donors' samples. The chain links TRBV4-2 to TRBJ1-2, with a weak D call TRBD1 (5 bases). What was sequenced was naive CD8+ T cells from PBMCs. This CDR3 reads CASSQSVGRDYGYTF. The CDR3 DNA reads TGTGCCAGCAGCCAATCCGTGGGGCGGGACTATGGCTACACCTTC.